A selection of T cell receptor beta chains follows, all from one sample in a study of identical twins. TCRdb called the 5' RACE reads again in MiXCR, with one record for every CDR3 protein. The top ten clones hold over 35% of a sample with about 190,000 distinct CDR3 sequences, roughly 15% of them seen once. The sample was also reused in another study, on T cells expressing NK-cell markers.

The sample was CD8+ T cells sorted from blood. The origin of the receptors is a woman between 18 and 30 years old in good health. The CDR3 runs from the conserved cysteine through the conserved F or W. Fields, in order: J gene, D gene, clone size, V gene, CDR3 protein, CDR3 DNA. The D gene is left open where the match is weak. For some rows the clone size is stated as once, few or many, or as a class when expanded; others skip it.

TRBJ1-1	.	few	TRBV14	CASSQDLPVNTEAFF	TGTGCCAGCAGCCAAGACTTGCCGGTGAACACTGAAGCTTTCTTT
TRBJ2-3	.	few	TRBV9	CASSARTSTDTQYF	TGTGCCAGCAGCGCGAGGACTAGCACAGATACGCAGTATTTT
TRBJ2-7	.	few	TRBV12-3/TRBV12-4	CASSFGNPDEQYF	TGTGCCAGCAGTTTTGGTAACCCGGACGAGCAGTACTTC
TRBJ2-2	.	once	TRBV6-2/TRBV6-3	CASSYSGAAGLTGELFF	TGTGCCAGCAGTTACTCAGGTGCGGCGGGCCTCACCGGGGAGCTGTTTTTT
TRBJ2-1	TRBD2	few	TRBV11-2	CASSLRWDGGFYNEQFF	TGTGCCAGCAGCCTTAGATGGGACGGGGGGTTTTACAATGAGCAGTTCTTC
TRBJ1-1	.	few	TRBV10-3	CATGFGTEAFF	TGTGCCACCGGTTTTGGGACTGAAGCTTTCTTT
TRBJ2-1	TRBD2	few	TRBV9	CASSAQDSGRIF	TGTGCCAGCAGCGCACAAGATAGCGGGAGGATCTTC
TRBJ2-1	TRBD2	few	TRBV27	CASSFLTSGGGFEQFF	TGTGCCAGCAGTTTCCTTACTAGCGGGGGTGGATTTGAGCAGTTCTTC
TRBJ2-5	TRBD1	few	TRBV7-6	CASSRDRRETQYF	TGTGCCAGCAGTCGGGACAGGAGGGAGACCCAGTACTTC
TRBJ2-1	TRBD2	few	TRBV6-5	CASSSPTSGGAGEQFF	TGTGCCAGCAGTTCACCAACTAGCGGGGGGGCAGGTGAGCAGTTCTTC
TRBJ2-1	.	.	TRBV29-1	CTHEGLGNEQFF	TGCACCCACGAGGGGTTGGGGAATGAGCAGTTCTTC
TRBJ2-7	.	.	TRBV27	CASSLIQGGEEQYF	TGTGCCAGCAGTTTAATACAGGGCGGAGAGGAGCAGTACTTC
TRBJ2-1	TRBD2	.	TRBV3-1	CASSHGTSGSIYNEQFF	TGTGCCAGCAGCCACGGGACTAGCGGGAGTATTTACAATGAGCAGTTCTTC
TRBJ2-2	.	.	TRBV6-5	CASSSGTELFF	TGTGCCAGCAGTTCCGGAACGGAGCTGTTTTTT
TRBJ2-3	.	.	TRBV7-8	CASLEDTTDTQYF	TGTGCCAGCTTAGAGGACACCACAGATACGCAGTATTTT
TRBJ2-1	.	few	TRBV30	CAWYGNEQFF	TGTGCCTGGTACGGGAATGAGCAGTTCTTC
TRBJ2-1	TRBD2	.	TRBV10-2	CASSEGGLAGEQFF	TGCGCCAGCAGTGAGGGAGGACTAGCGGGCGAGCAGTTCTTC
TRBJ2-1	.	.	TRBV7-8	CASRDLGLSDEQFF	TGTGCCAGCAGAGATTTAGGGCTTAGCGATGAGCAGTTCTTC
TRBJ2-1	.	many	TRBV5-1	CASESYNEQFF	TGCGCCAGCGAGTCCTACAATGAGCAGTTCTTC
TRBJ1-2	TRBD1	.	TRBV27	CASSLRGQNYGYTF	TGTGCCAGCAGTTTGAGGGGGCAAAACTATGGCTACACCTTC
TRBJ2-7	TRBD1	many	TRBV18	CASSPGTDEQYF	TGTGCCAGCTCACCAGGGACAGACGAGCAGTACTTC
TRBJ2-2	.	.	TRBV5-6	CASSLVLDTGELFF	TGTGCCAGCAGCTTGGTACTTGACACCGGGGAGCTGTTTTTT
TRBJ2-2	.	.	TRBV12-3/TRBV12-4	CASSFVGPYTGELFF	TGTGCCAGCAGTTTTGTGGGCCCGTACACCGGGGAGCTGTTTTTT
TRBJ2-7	TRBD2	.	TRBV13	CASSAGLATEQYF	TGTGCCAGCAGCGCGGGACTAGCTACCGAGCAGTACTTC
TRBJ2-3	TRBD2	.	TRBV27	CASSSVAGGNGTQYF	TGTGCCAGCAGTTCCGTTGCGGGGGGGAACGGTACGCAGTATTTT
TRBJ1-5	.	few	TRBV6-5	CASQRGLQQPQHF	TGTGCCAGCCAGCGGGGGCTTCAGCAGCCCCAGCATTTT
TRBJ2-7	.	.	TRBV27	CASSFKVTYEQYF	TGTGCCAGCAGTTTTAAGGTTACCTACGAGCAGTACTTC
TRBJ2-3	.	.	TRBV10-1	CASSEHGKLDTQYF	TGCGCCAGCAGTGAACACGGGAAGCTCGATACGCAGTATTTT
TRBJ2-7	.	few	TRBV20-1	CSAREKGQNYEQYF	TGCAGTGCTAGAGAGAAGGGTCAGAACTACGAGCAGTACTTC
TRBJ2-1	.	many	TRBV21-1	CASSKGPTSSHNEQFF	TGTGCCAGCAGCAAAGGGCCGACTAGCAGCCACAATGAGCAGTTCTTC
TRBJ1-1	TRBD1	.	TRBV20-1	CSARAMDRSNTEAFF	TGCAGTGCTAGAGCTATGGACAGGTCGAACACTGAAGCTTTCTTT
TRBJ2-1	.	few	TRBV5-1	CASSLRAASPLLYNEQFF	TGCGCCAGCAGCTTGAGGGCAGCTTCGCCTCTCCTCTACAATGAGCAGTTCTTC
TRBJ2-7	.	few	TRBV27	CASSPLQGREQYF	TGTGCCAGCAGTCCCCTCCAAGGGCGCGAGCAGTACTTC
TRBJ2-5	TRBD1	.	TRBV19	CASSTSTGLETQYF	TGTGCCAGTAGTACCTCGACAGGGTTGGAGACCCAGTACTTC
TRBJ1-2	TRBD1	few	TRBV15	CATSSGPTTGAEGYTF	TGTGCCACCAGCAGTGGACCGACGACAGGGGCTGAGGGCTACACCTTC
TRBJ1-5	.	.	TRBV12-3/TRBV12-4	CASSPLVGDQPQHF	TGTGCCAGCAGTCCGTTGGTAGGAGATCAGCCCCAGCATTTT
TRBJ2-7	.	.	TRBV4-2	CASSQVAGPNYEQYF	TGTGCCAGCAGCCAAGTGGCGGGGCCCAACTACGAGCAGTACTTC
TRBJ1-3	TRBD1	.	TRBV5-1	CASSSSGTVGNTIYF	TGCGCCAGCAGCAGTTCTGGGACAGTAGGAAACACCATATATTTT
TRBJ1-1	.	.	TRBV4-1	CASSQVGMNTEAFF	TGCGCCAGCAGCCAAGTGGGGATGAACACTGAAGCTTTCTTT
TRBJ2-1	TRBD2	.	TRBV5-1	CASRDRTSSGNEQFF	TGCGCCAGCAGGGATCGGACTAGCTCAGGGAATGAGCAGTTCTTC